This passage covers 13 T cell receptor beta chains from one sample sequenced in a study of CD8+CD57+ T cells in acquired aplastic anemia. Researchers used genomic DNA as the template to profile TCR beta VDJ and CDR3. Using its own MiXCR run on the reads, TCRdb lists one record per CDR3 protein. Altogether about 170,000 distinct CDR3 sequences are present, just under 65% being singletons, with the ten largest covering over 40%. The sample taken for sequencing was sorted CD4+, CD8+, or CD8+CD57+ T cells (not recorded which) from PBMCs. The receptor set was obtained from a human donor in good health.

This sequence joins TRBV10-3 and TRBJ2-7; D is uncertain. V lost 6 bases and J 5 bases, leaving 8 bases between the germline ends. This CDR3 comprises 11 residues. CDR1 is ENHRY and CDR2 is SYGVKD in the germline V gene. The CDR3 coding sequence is TGTGCCATCAGGACGGCGGACGAGCAGTACTTC. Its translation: CAIRTADEQYF.

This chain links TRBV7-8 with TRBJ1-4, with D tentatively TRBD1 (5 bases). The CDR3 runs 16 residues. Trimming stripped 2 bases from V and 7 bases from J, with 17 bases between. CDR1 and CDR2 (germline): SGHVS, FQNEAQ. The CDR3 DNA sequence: TGTGCCAGCAGCTTAAATACTTTTCAGGGCCTTGAAAAACTGTTTTTT. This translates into CASSLNTFQGLEKLFF.

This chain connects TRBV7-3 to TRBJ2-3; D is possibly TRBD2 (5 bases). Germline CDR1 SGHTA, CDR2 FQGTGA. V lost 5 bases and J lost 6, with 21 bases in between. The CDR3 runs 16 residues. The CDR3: CASSATTSFVGDTQYF. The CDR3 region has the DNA TGTGCCAGCAGCGCGACAACTAGTTTTGTTGGGGATACGCAGTATTTT.

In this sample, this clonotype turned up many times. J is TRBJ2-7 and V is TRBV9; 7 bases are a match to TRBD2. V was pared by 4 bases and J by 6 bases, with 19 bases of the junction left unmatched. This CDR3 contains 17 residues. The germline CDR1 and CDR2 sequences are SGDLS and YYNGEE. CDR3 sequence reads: CASSSGTGGAHFLEQYF. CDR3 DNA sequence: TGTGCCAGCAGCTCTGGGACGGGGGGAGCCCACTTTCTCGAGCAGTACTTC.

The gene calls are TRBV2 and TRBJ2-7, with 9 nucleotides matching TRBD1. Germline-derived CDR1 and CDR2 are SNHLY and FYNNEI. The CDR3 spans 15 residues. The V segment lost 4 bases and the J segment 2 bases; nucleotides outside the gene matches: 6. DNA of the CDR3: TGTGCCAGCAGTGCCACAGGGGGCATCGCCTACGAGCAGTACTTC. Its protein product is CASSATGGIAYEQYF.

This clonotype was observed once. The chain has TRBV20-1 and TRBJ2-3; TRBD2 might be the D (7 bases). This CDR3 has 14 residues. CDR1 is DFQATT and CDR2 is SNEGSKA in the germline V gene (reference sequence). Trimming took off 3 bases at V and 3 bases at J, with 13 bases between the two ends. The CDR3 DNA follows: TGCAGTGCTAGTGGTGGGGGGGCGACAGATACGCAGTATTTT. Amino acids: CSASGGGATDTQYF.

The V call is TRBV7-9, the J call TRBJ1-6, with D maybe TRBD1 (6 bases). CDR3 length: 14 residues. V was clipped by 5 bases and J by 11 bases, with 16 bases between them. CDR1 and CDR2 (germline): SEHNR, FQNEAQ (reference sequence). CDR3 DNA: TGTGCCAGCAGCCCGTTCGAGGGGGTGCCACCCCTCCACTTT. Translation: CASSPFEGVPPLHF. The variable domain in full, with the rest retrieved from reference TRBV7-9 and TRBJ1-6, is DTGVSQNPRHKITKRGQNVTFRCDPISEHNRLYWYRQTLGQGPEFLTYFQNEAQLEKSRLLSDRFSAERPKGSFSTLEIQRTEQGDSAMYLCASSPFEGVPPLHFGNGTRLTVT.

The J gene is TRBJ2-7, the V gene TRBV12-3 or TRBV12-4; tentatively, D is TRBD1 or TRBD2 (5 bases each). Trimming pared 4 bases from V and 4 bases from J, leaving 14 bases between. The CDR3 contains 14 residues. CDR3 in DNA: TGTGCCAGCAGTTCGTCCGGGACCTTTTACGAGCAGTACTTC. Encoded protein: CASSSSGTFYEQYF.

The CDR3 DNA is TGTGCCAGCCTTGGGGCTGAAGCTTTCTTT. It codes for CASLGAEAFF. The rearrangement links TRBV28 to TRBJ1-1; D call uncertain. Germline CDR1 reads MDHEN; CDR2 reads SYDVKM. The CDR3 runs to 10 residues. V dropped 8 bases and J dropped 6 bases, with 7 bases sitting between them.

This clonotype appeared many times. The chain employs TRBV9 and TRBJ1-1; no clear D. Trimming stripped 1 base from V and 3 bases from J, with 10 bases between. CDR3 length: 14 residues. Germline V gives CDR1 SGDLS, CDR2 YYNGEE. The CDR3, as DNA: TGTGCCAGCAGCGTACATGGTATGGACACTGAAGCTTTCTTT. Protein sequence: CASSVHGMDTEAFF.

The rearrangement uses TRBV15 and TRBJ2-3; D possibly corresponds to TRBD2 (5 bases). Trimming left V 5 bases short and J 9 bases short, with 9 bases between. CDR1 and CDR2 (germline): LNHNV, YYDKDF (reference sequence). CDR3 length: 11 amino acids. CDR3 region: CATSPGGTQYF. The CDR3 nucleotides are TGTGCCACCAGCCCAGGAGGCACGCAGTATTTT.

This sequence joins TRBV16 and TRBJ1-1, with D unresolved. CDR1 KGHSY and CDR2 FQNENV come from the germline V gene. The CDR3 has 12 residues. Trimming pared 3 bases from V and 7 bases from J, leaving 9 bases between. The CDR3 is CASSHLAGEAFF. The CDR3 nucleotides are TGTGCCAGCAGCCACCTAGCGGGTGAAGCTTTCTTT.

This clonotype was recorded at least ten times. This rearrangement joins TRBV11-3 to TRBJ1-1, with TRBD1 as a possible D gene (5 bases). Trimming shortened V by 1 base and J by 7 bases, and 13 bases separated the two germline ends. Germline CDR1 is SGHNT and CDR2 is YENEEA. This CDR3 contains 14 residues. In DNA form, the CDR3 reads TGTGCCAGCAGCTTAGGGTACACAGGCGTTGAAGCTTTCTTT. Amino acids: CASSLGYTGVEAFF.